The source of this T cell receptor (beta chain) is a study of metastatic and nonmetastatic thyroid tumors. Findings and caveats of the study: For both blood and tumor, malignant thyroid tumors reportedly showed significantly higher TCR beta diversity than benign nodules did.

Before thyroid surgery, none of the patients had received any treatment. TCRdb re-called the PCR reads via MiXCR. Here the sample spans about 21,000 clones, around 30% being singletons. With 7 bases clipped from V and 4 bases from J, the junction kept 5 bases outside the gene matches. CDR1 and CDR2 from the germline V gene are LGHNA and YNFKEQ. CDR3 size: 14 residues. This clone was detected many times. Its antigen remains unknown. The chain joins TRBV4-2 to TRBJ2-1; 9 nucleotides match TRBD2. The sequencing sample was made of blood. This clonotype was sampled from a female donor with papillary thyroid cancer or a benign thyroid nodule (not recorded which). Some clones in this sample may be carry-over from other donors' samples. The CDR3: CASKAGGAYNEQFF. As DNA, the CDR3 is TGTGCCAGCAAGGCGGGAGGGGCTTACAATGAGCAGTTCTTC.